A single TCR beta chain is shown here with its context. It has no known antigen specificity. Per-nucleotide qualities are absent, and no much larger clonotype sits a single base away. The data stem from a study of blood T cell repertoires in COVID-19 (dated by TCRdb to 2020 to 2021). Describing the broader study: Samples from collaborators originated in the United States, Italy and Spain and spanned both the acute and convalescent phases of COVID-19. Samples came from the ongoing ImmuneRACE study (first 160 participants) plus 1,254 subjects from 6 global collaborators. Where HLA class I and class II types were available, the types were taken from metadata supplied by the sample provider, not from assay-based typing. The material from the prospective study consisted of cDNA or gDNA derived from T cells, B-cell-depleted T cells, or PBMCs. A freely available public database, intended as a resource for researchers studying the immune response to SARS-CoV-2, is where the repertoires were released. The dataset comprised deeply sampled blood TCRbeta repertoires from subjects exposed to, actively infected with, or recovered from COVID-19. Nearly every sample came with metadata listing a de-identified subject ID, COVID-19 status, age in years and sex. Paper-wide results and their limitations: Clinical and demographic metadata were provided uncurated, with the amount varying by source and participant.

Collaborating institutions collected whole blood in K2EDTA tubes following their own protocols. Collaborator samples were shipped for TCRbeta analysis as frozen whole blood, isolated PBMCs, or DNA extracted from either sample type. The immunoSEQ Assay, a bias-controlled multiplex PCR, was used to amplify TCRbeta CDR3 regions from genomic DNA. The original methods were these. Within the assay, amplification of reference gene primers was used to estimate how many nucleated cells each sample contained. Sequence reads were collapsed and filtered to measure the absolute abundance of every unique TCRbeta CDR3 rearrangement. For each sample, productive Simpson clonality was calculated by taking the square root of Simpson's diversity index across productive rearrangements. The table was pulled from immuneACCESS by TCRdb, which kept in-frame rearrangements only. Such tables lose some clones; where checked, under half of the loss comes from unresolved V genes, and the rest has no known cause. That table is the source of V, J and clone size, and D and trimming were worked out from the DNA. A total of about 100,000 clones appear in this sample, roughly nine tenths of them only once. The ten largest make up about 6.9% of the sample.

The germline V gene (reference sequence) gives CDR1 as MNHNY and CDR2 as SVGAGI. Reading from cysteine to phenylalanine, the CDR3 counts 12 amino acids. Just the 36-base CDR3 DNA is kept, in frame starting at base 1. V is pared back by 6 bases and J by 2 bases, with 8 bases lying between the germline termini. This TCR derives from a man younger than 40 in a cohort sampled during active COVID-19. The V and J segments used are TRBV6-6 and TRBJ2-7, with TRBD1 as a weak D call on 5 bases. The specimen was peripheral blood. The nucleotides are TGTGCCAGCAGGGACACTACCTACGAGCAGTACTTC. Its protein reads: CASRDTTYEQYF.